These 6 T cell receptor beta chains came from one sample sequenced in a study of cytomegalovirus exposure and HLA in healthy donors. PCR primers comprised 60 Vbeta and 13 Jbeta primers. TCRdb's copy holds only in-frame clones and misses some; the assay was immunoSEQ multiplex PCR. The sample holds 50,000 to 70,000 clones. The sequenced sample consisted of PBMCs. Source of these receptors: a woman younger than 35 in good health and CMV-seronegative.

The chain couples TRBV6-5 to TRBJ2-7, with a possible D match to TRBD2 (7 bases). The germline V gene has CDR1 MNHEY and CDR2 SVGAGI. The length of the CDR3 is 14 residues. The V gene lost 2 bases and the J gene lost 7 bases, with 15 bases spanning the gap. CDR3 residues: CASSYEGGIGEQYF. The CDR3 nucleotides read TGTGCCAGCAGTTACGAGGGGGGGATTGGGGAGCAGTACTTC.

This chain uses TRBV30 with TRBJ2-5; 8 bases are a match to TRBD1. V lost 3 bases, J lost 5 bases, and 8 bases stayed unmatched. This CDR3 comprises 14 residues. Germline-derived CDR1 and CDR2 are GTSNPN and SVGIG (reference sequence). The CDR3 loop is CAWRGQGASETQYF. CDR3 DNA sequence: TGTGCCTGGAGGGGGCAGGGGGCTTCGGAGACCCAGTACTTC.

This chain joins TRBV11-2 and TRBJ2-7; tentatively, D is TRBD1 (6 bases). The CDR3 is 12 residues long. Trimming cost V 2 bases and J 7 bases, with 9 bases left between them. From germline, CDR1 is SGHAT and CDR2 FQNNGV. CDR3 sequence reads: CASSLRGWEQYF. The CDR3 coding sequence is TGTGCCAGCAGCTTAAGGGGGTGGGAGCAGTACTTC.

This CDR3 reads CASSPLGAYEQYF. The CDR3 DNA reads as TGTGCCAGCAGCCCACTCGGGGCCTACGAGCAGTACTTC. The chain has TRBV5-6 and TRBJ2-7; D perhaps matches TRBD2 (5 bases). This CDR3 is built from 13 residues. Trimming took off 4 bases at V and 2 bases at J, with 10 bases between the two ends. Germline CDR1 SGHDT, CDR2 YYEEEE.

J is TRBJ1-2 and V is TRBV6-5, with a weak D call TRBD1 (5 bases). Germline CDR1 MNHEY, CDR2 SVGAGI. CDR3 length: 14 amino acids. Between the trimmed V and J ends, which lost 7 bases and 4 bases, there was a span of 16 bases. The DNA for the CDR3 is TGTGCCAGCACCTCCCTCTGGGGGGGCTATGGCTACACCTTC. This sequence encodes CASTSLWGGYGYTF.

CDR3 coding DNA: TGTGCCAGCAGCCCTTTGGGCAGTCCCAATCAGCCCCAGCATTTT. Translating it yields CASSPLGSPNQPQHF. The rearrangement uses TRBV28 and TRBJ1-5; unclear D gene. The CDR3 extends over 15 amino acids. V lost 6 bases to trimming and J lost 3 bases, with 15 bases between them. CDR1 MDHEN and CDR2 SYDVKM come from the germline V gene. The full variable domain, in which reference TRBV28 and TRBJ1-5 provide the parts outside the CDR3, is DVKVTQSSRYLVKRTGEKVFLECVQDMDHENMFWYRQDPGLGLRLIYFSYDVKMKEKGDIPEGYSVSREKKERFSLILESASTNQTSMYLCASSPLGSPNQPQHFGDGTRLSIL.